A selection of T cell receptor beta chains follows, all from one sample in a study of metastatic and nonmetastatic thyroid tumors. TCRdb reprocessed the PCR reads using MiXCR. The sample lists 53,000 or so clones, 20% to 25% occurring once. The material sequenced was blood. The source is a female donor with papillary thyroid cancer or a benign thyroid nodule (not recorded which). Some clones in this sample may be carry-over from other donors' samples. CDR3s include the opening cysteine and the closing phenylalanine or tryptophan. A D gene is named only where the DNA matches it firmly. Expanded clones are given a class, and other clones once, few, many or no size at all.

J | D | size | V | DNA | CDR3
TRBJ1-4 | - | - | TRBV12-3/TRBV12-4 | TGTTCCATCAGTTTAGCGAACGGGAGGGAGAAACTGTTTTTT | CSISLANGREKLFF
TRBJ2-3 | TRBD2 | many | TRBV20-1 | TGCAGTGCCGTCCGACTAGCGGGAGGAATAATTCCAGATACGCAGTATTTT | CSAVRLAGGIIPDTQYF
TRBJ2-3 | TRBD2 | many | TRBV30 | TGTGCCTGGAGTAGGGCGGGAGCTCCGGGCACAGATACGCAGTATTTT | CAWSRAGAPGTDTQYF
TRBJ1-2 | - | many | TRBV28 | TGTGCCAGCAGTTTGGAGGGACCGTTGGATGGCTACACCTTC | CASSLEGPLDGYTF
TRBJ2-1 | TRBD2 | many | TRBV24-1 | TGTGCCACCAGTGATTTCCGAGCGGGAGTGCAGTTCTTC | CATSDFRAGVQFF
TRBJ1-4 | TRBD1 | few | TRBV7-6 | TGTGCCAGCAGCTCAGGGGGGGCTGGGGAAAAACTGTTTTTT | CASSSGGAGEKLFF
TRBJ2-7 | - | many | TRBV2 | TGTGCCAGCAGTCCCCGATACGAGCAGTACTTC | CASSPRYEQYF
TRBJ2-2 | - | many | TRBV3-1 | TGTGCCAGCAGGTTATTAGCGGAAACCGGGGAGCTGTTTTTT | CASRLLAETGELFF
TRBJ2-4 | - | many | TRBV5-5 | TGTGCCAGCAGCTTTGGTAGACAGGACATAGCCAAAAACATTCAGTACTTC | CASSFGRQDIAKNIQYF
TRBJ2-5 | TRBD2 | many | TRBV9 | TGTGCCAGCAGCGTATCGCGGGAGCCCGGCGAGACCCAGTACTTC | CASSVSREPGETQYF
TRBJ1-6 | - | - | TRBV5-1 | TGCGCCAGCAGCTTGGCCGGGCATGTGGCACCCCTCCACTTT | CASSLAGHVAPLHF
TRBJ2-2 | - | - | TRBV6-2/TRBV6-3 | TGTGCCAGCAGTTATCTGGAGACCGGGGACCTGTTTTTT | CASSYLETGDLFF
TRBJ2-1 | - | many | TRBV20-1 | TGCAGTGCACAGCGGCCGCCCTCCTACAATGAGCAGTTCTTC | CSAQRPPSYNEQFF
TRBJ2-5 | TRBD1 | many | TRBV19 | TGTGCCAGTAGCTTGGGAACCGGGACAGTTGAGACCCAGTACTTC | CASSLGTGTVETQYF
TRBJ2-3 | TRBD1 | many | TRBV6-5 | TGTGCCAGCAGTTACTCAGTGGGGCGCGGACAGGCGGGCACAGATACGCAGTATTTT | CASSYSVGRGQAGTDTQYF
TRBJ2-3 | - | few | TRBV28 | TGTGCCAGCAGTCCCTCCGGCGGTAACACATATACGCAGTATTTT | CASSPSGGNTYTQYF
TRBJ2-1 | TRBD2 | few | TRBV15 | TGTGCCACCAGCCGCCAAATTGGGGGGAGGGCCTACAATGAGCAGTTCTTC | CATSRQIGGRAYNEQFF